Listed below are T cell receptor beta chains from one sample, sequenced in a study. TCRdb re-called the 5' RACE reads with MiXCR, one entry per CDR3 protein. This table has over 9,000 distinct CDR3 sequences, 60% appearing once. The sequenced sample was tumor-infiltrating memory CD4+ T cells sorted from the breast tumor. These receptors originate from a female donor with breast cancer. The CDR3 runs from the conserved cysteine through the conserved F or W. The D gene is left open where the match is weak. Size tells how often a clone was seen (once, few, many) or the class of an expanded clone, and some rows leave it out.

J gene: TRBJ2-7; V gene: TRBV6-5; clone size: -; CDR3 length: 13; D gene: -; CDR3 DNA: TGTGCCAGCAGAGGGGCGGGCTCCTACGAGCAGTACTTC; CDR3 protein: CASRGAGSYEQYF
J gene: TRBJ1-2; V gene: TRBV5-1; clone size: -; CDR3 length: 14; D gene: -; CDR3 DNA: TGCGCCAGCAGCTTGGAGTCAGCTTACTATGGCTACACCTTC; CDR3 protein: CASSLESAYYGYTF
J gene: TRBJ2-5; V gene: TRBV15; clone size: -; CDR3 length: 14; D gene: TRBD2; CDR3 DNA: TGTGCCACCAGCAGAGTCGGGAGGAGAGAGACCCAGTACTTC; CDR3 protein: CATSRVGRRETQYF
J gene: TRBJ2-7; V gene: TRBV20-1; clone size: once; CDR3 length: 15; D gene: TRBD2; CDR3 DNA: TGCAGTGCTAGAGGTACTAGCGGCGGCTCCTACGAGCGGTACTTC; CDR3 protein: CSARGTSGGSYERYF
J gene: TRBJ2-1; V gene: TRBV12-3/TRBV12-4; clone size: -; CDR3 length: 11; D gene: -; CDR3 DNA: TGTGCCAGCAGTTTACGGTCGAGGCAGTTCTTC; CDR3 protein: CASSLRSRQFF
J gene: TRBJ1-1; V gene: TRBV7-2; clone size: -; CDR3 length: 15; D gene: TRBD1; CDR3 DNA: TGTGCCAGCAGCTTCAGGGGGCGCCTGGACACTGAAGCTTTCTTT; CDR3 protein: CASSFRGRLDTEAFF
J gene: TRBJ1-1; V gene: TRBV10-3; clone size: few; CDR3 length: 13; D gene: TRBD1; CDR3 DNA: TGTGCCATCACCTCGGACAGGGAGGGTGAAGCTTTCTTT; CDR3 protein: CAITSDREGEAFF
J gene: TRBJ1-2; V gene: TRBV6-5; clone size: -; CDR3 length: 14; D gene: TRBD1; CDR3 DNA: TGTGCCAGCAGTTACTTTGACAGGGGTAGCGGCTACACCTTC; CDR3 protein: CASSYFDRGSGYTF
J gene: TRBJ1-2; V gene: TRBV20-1; clone size: few; CDR3 length: 13; D gene: -; CDR3 DNA: TGCAGTGCGACCGGACAGTCCCCGGGTGGCTACACCTTC; CDR3 protein: CSATGQSPGGYTF
J gene: TRBJ2-5; V gene: TRBV7-8; clone size: -; CDR3 length: 16; D gene: -; CDR3 DNA: TGTGCCAGCTCGCCATTCACCGGGACAACTCAAGAGACCCAGTACTTC; CDR3 protein: CASSPFTGTTQETQYF
J gene: TRBJ1-4; V gene: TRBV6-5; clone size: -; CDR3 length: 13; D gene: -; CDR3 DNA: TGTGCCAGCAGTGGACAAAGCAATGAAAAACTGTTTTTT; CDR3 protein: CASSGQSNEKLFF
J gene: TRBJ2-7; V gene: TRBV12-3/TRBV12-4; clone size: -; CDR3 length: 13; D gene: TRBD2; CDR3 DNA: TGTGCCAGCAGTTTTCGGGAGGCCTACGAGCAGTACTTC; CDR3 protein: CASSFREAYEQYF
J gene: TRBJ2-3; V gene: TRBV7-9; clone size: -; CDR3 length: 16; D gene: -; CDR3 DNA: TGTGCCGGCAGCCCACCGGGGGAGGCGGGCACAGATACGCAGTATTTT; CDR3 protein: CAGSPPGEAGTDTQYF
J gene: TRBJ1-5; V gene: TRBV2; clone size: -; CDR3 length: 13; D gene: -; CDR3 DNA: TGTGCCAGCAGTGGGGAGGGTAGGCAGCCCCAGCATTTT; CDR3 protein: CASSGEGRQPQHF
J gene: TRBJ1-5; V gene: TRBV12-3/TRBV12-4; clone size: -; CDR3 length: 12; D gene: -; CDR3 DNA: TGTGCCAGCAGTTTCCTCAATCAGCCCCAGCATTTT; CDR3 protein: CASSFLNQPQHF
J gene: TRBJ1-2; V gene: TRBV12-3/TRBV12-4; clone size: once; CDR3 length: 15; D gene: -; CDR3 DNA: TGTGCCAGCACCAGTTTCCGGGGCGCTAACTATGGCTACACCTTC; CDR3 protein: CASTSFRGANYGYTF
J gene: TRBJ1-1; V gene: TRBV5-1; clone size: -; CDR3 length: 15; D gene: TRBD1; CDR3 DNA: TGCGCCAGCAGCGACATCAGGGGGAAGAACACTGAAGCTTTCTTT; CDR3 protein: CASSDIRGKNTEAFF
J gene: TRBJ2-3; V gene: TRBV20-1; clone size: -; CDR3 length: 16; D gene: -; CDR3 DNA: TGCAGTGCTCTTAGGGGGACATCACCGGGGGCAGATACGCAGTATTTT; CDR3 protein: CSALRGTSPGADTQYF
J gene: TRBJ2-1; V gene: TRBV7-2; clone size: -; CDR3 length: 12; D gene: -; CDR3 DNA: TGTGCCAGCAGCGAGGGGGGGAGTAAGGAGTTCTTC; CDR3 protein: CASSEGGSKEFF
J gene: TRBJ2-3; V gene: TRBV29-1; clone size: medium-sized; CDR3 length: 10; D gene: -; CDR3 DNA: TGCAGCGGCGAGGAGGGATCTAGGTATTTT; CDR3 protein: CSGEEGSRYF
J gene: TRBJ2-7; V gene: TRBV28; clone size: few; CDR3 length: 14; D gene: -; CDR3 DNA: TGTGCCAGCAGGTCCGCAAGGAGCTCCTACGAGCAGTACTTC; CDR3 protein: CASRSARSSYEQYF